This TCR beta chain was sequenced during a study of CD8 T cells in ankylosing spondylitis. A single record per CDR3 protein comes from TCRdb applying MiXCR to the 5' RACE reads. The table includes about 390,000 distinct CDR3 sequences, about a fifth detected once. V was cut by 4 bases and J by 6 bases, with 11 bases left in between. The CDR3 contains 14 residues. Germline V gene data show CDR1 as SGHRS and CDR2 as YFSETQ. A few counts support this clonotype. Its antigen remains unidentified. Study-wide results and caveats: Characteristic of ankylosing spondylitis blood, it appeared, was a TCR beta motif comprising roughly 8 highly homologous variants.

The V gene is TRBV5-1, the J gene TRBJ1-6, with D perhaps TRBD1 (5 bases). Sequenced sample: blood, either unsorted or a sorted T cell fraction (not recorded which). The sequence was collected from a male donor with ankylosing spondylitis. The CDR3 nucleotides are TGCGCCAGCAGCGCGGGGCTATTTAATTCACCCCTCCACTTT. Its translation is CASSAGLFNSPLHF.